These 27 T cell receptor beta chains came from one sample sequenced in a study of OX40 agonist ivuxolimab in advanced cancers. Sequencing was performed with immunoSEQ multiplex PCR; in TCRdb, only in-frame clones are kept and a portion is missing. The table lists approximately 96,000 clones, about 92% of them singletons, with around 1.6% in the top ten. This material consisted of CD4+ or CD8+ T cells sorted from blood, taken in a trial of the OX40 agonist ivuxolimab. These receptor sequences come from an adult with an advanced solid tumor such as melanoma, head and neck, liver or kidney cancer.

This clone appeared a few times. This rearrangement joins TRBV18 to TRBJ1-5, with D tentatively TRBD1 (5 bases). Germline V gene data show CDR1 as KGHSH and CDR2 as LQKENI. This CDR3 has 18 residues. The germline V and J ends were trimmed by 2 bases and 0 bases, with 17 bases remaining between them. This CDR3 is CASSPKVPGLDSNQPQHF. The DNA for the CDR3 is TGTGCCAGCTCACCAAAAGTCCCGGGACTAGATAGCAATCAGCCCCAGCATTTT.

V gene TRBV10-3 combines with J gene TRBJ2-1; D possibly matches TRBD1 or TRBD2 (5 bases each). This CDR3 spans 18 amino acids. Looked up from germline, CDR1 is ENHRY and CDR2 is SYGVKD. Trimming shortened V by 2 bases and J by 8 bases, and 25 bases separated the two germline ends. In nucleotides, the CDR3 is TGTGCCATCAGTGAGCCACAGCGACCGGGGCCCCGGGGTCATGAGCAGTTCTTC. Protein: CAISEPQRPGPRGHEQFF.

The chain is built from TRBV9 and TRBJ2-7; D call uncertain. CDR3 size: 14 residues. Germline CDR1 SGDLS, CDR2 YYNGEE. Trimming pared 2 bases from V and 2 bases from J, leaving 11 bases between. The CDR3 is CASSVNPGAYEQYF. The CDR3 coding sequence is TGTGCCAGCAGCGTCAATCCCGGAGCCTACGAGCAGTACTTC.

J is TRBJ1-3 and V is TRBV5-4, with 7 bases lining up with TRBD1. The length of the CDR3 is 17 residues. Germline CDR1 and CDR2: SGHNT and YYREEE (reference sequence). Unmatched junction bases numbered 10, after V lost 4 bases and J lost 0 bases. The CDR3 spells CASSATGDPGSGNTIYF. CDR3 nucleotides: TGTGCCAGCAGCGCTACAGGGGACCCGGGCTCTGGAAACACCATATATTTT.

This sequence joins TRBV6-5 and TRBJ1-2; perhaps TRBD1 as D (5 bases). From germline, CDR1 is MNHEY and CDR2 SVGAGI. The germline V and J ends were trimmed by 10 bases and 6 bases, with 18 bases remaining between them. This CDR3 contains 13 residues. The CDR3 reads CATRRGLPDGYTF. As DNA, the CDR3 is TGTGCCACCCGACGGGGCCTCCCGGATGGCTACACCTTC.

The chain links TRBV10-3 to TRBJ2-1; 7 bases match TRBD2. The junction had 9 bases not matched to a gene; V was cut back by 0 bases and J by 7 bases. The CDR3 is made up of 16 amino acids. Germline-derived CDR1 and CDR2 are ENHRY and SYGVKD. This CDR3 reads CAISESGAGAVNEQFF. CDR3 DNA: TGTGCCATCAGTGAGTCAGGCGCGGGAGCTGTGAATGAGCAGTTCTTC.

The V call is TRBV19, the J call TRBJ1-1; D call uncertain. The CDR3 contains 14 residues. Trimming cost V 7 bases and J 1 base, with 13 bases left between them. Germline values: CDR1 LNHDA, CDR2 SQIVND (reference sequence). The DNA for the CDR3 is TGTGCCAGTACCCACGGACCCAGGAACACTGAAGCTTTCTTT. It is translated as CASTHGPRNTEAFF.

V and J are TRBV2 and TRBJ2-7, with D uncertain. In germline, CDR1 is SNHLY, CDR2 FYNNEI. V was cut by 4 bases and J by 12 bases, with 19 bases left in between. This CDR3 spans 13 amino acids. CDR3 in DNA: TGTGCCAGCAGTGTGGGAACAAGCCCTAGTAGGTACTTC. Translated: CASSVGTSPSRYF.

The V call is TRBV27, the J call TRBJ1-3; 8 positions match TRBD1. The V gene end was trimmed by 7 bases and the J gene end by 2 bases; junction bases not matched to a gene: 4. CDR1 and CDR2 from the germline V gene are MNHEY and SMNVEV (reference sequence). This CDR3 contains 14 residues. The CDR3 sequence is CASNLQGAGNTIYF. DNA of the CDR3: TGTGCCAGCAACCTACAGGGGGCTGGAAACACCATATATTTT.

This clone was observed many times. This CDR3 reads CAWSVSVYEQYF. Written as DNA, the CDR3 is TGTGCCTGGAGTGTAAGTGTCTACGAGCAGTACTTC. The chain carries TRBV30 and TRBJ2-7; D not certain. V was cut by 0 bases and J by 3 bases, with 6 bases left in between. Per germline, CDR1 GTSNPN and CDR2 SVGIG (reference sequence). This CDR3 spans 12 amino acids.

The CDR3 region is CASSQDLRGWNGYTF. The CDR3 region has the DNA TGTGCCAGCAGCCAAGATCTTCGGGGATGGAATGGCTACACCTTC. The genes are TRBV14 and TRBJ1-2; D unclear. V lost 0 bases and J lost 6, with 14 bases in between. Germline loops: CDR1 SGHDN, CDR2 FVKESK. This CDR3 comprises 15 residues. Full variable domain (remainder filled in from reference TRBV14 and TRBJ1-2): EAGVTQFPSHSVIEKGQTVTLRCDPISGHDNLYWYRRVMGKEIKFLLHFVKESKQDESGMPNNRFLAERTGGTYSTLKVQPAELEDSGVYFCASSQDLRGWNGYTFGSGTRLTVV.

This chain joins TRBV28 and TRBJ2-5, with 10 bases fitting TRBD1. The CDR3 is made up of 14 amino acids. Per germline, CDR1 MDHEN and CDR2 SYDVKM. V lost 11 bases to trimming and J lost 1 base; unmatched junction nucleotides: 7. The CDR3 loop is CACGQGGFQETQYF. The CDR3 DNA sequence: TGTGCCTGCGGACAGGGGGGGTTCCAAGAGACCCAGTACTTC.

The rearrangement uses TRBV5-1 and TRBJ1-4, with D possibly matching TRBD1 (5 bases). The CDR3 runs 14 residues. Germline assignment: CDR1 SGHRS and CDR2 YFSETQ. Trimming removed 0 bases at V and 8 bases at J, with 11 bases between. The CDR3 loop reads CASSLGGQEEKLFF. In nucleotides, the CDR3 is TGCGCCAGCAGCTTGGGAGGACAAGAGGAAAAACTGTTTTTT. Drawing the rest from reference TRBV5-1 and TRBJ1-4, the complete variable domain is KAGVTQTPRYLIKTRGQQVTLSCSPISGHRSVSWYQQTPGQGLQFLFEYFSETQRNKGNFPGRFSGRQFSNSRSEMNVSTLELGDSALYLCASSLGGQEEKLFFGSGTQLSVL.

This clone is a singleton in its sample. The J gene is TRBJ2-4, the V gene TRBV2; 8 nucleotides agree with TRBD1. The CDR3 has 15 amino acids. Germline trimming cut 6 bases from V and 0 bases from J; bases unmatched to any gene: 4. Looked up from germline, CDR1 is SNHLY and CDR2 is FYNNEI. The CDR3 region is CASRRDRLAKNIQYF. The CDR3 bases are TGTGCCAGCAGGAGGGACAGGCTAGCCAAAAACATTCAGTACTTC.

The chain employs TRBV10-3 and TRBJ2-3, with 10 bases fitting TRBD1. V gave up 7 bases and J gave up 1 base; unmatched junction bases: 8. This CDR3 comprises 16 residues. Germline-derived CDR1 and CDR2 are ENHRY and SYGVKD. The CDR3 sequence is CAIKDTGTGGTDTQYF. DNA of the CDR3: TGTGCCATCAAGGACACCGGGACAGGGGGCACAGATACGCAGTATTTT.

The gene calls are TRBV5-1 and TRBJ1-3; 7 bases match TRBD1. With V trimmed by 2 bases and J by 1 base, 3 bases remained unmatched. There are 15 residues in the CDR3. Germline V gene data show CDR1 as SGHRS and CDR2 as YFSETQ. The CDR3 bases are TGCGCCAGCAGCTTCTCGGGACAGTCTGGAAACACCATATATTTT. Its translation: CASSFSGQSGNTIYF.

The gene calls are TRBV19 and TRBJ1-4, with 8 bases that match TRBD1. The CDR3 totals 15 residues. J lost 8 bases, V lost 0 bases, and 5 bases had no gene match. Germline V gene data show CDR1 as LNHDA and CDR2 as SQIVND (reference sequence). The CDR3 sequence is CASSIEDRVGEKLFF. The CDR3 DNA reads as TGTGCCAGTAGTATAGAGGACAGGGTGGGCGAAAAACTGTTTTTT.

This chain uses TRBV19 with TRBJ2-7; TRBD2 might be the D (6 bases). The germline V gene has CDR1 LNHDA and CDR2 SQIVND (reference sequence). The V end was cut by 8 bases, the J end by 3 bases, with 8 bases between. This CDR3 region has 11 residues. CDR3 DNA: TGTGCCAGTGGCGGGGTCTACGAGCAGTACTTC. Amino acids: CASGGVYEQYF.

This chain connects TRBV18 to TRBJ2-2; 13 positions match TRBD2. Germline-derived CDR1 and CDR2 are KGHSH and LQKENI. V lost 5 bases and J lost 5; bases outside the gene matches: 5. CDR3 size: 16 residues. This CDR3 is CASSTLAGGPTGELFF. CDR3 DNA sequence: TGTGCCAGCTCAACACTAGCGGGAGGGCCGACCGGGGAGCTGTTTTTT. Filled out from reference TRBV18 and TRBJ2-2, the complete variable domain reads NAGVMQNPRHLVRRRGQEARLRCSPMKGHSHVYWYRQLPEEGLKFMVYLQKENIIDESGMPKERFSAEFPKEGPSILRIQQVVRGDSAAYFCASSTLAGGPTGELFFGEGSRLTVL.

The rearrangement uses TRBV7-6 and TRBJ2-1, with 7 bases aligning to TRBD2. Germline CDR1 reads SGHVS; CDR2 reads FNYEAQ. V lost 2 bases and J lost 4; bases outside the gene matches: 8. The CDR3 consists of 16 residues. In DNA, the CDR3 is TGTGCCAGCAGCTTAAGGGCTAGCGGCCGATACAATGAGCAGTTCTTC. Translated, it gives CASSLRASGRYNEQFF.

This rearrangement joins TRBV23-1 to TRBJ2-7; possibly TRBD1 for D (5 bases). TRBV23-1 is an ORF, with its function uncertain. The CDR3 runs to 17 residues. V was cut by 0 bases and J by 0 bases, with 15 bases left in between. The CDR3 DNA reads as TGCGCCAGCAGTCAATCGCAATGGACCGACAGCTCCTACGAGCAGTACTTC. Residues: CASSQSQWTDSSYEQYF.

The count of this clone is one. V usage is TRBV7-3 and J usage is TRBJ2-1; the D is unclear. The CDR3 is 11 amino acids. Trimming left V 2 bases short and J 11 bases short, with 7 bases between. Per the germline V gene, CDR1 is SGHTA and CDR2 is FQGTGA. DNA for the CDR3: TGTGCCAGCAGCTTAGGCGGTCAGCAGTTCTTC. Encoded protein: CASSLGGQQFF. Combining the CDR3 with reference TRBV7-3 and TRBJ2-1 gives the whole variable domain GAGVSQTPSNKVTEKGKYVELRCDPISGHTALYWYRQSLGQGPEFLIYFQGTGAADDSGLPNDRFFAVRPEGSVSTLKIQRTERGDSAVYLCASSLGGQQFFGPGTRLTVL.

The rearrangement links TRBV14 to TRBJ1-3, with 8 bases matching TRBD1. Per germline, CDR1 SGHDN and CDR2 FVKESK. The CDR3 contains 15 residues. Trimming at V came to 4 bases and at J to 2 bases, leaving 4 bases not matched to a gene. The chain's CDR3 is CASSRQGRAGNTIYF. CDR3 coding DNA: TGTGCCAGCAGCCGACAGGGGAGGGCTGGAAACACCATATATTTT.

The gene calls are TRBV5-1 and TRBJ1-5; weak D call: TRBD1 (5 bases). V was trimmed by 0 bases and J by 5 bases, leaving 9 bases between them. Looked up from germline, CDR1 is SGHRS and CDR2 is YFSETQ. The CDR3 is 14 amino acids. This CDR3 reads CASSLGGEDQPQHF. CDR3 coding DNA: TGCGCCAGCAGCTTGGGAGGGGAGGATCAGCCCCAGCATTTT.

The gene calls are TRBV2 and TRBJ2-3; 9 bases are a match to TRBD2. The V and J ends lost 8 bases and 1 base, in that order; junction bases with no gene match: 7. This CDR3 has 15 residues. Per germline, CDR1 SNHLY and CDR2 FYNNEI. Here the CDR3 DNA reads TGTGCCAGCGCCCGTAGCGGGAGTCGCACAGATACGCAGTATTTT. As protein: CASARSGSRTDTQYF.

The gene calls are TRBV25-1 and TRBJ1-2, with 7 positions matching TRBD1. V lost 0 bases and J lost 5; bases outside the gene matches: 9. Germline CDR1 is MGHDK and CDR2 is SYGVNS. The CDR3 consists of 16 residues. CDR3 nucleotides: TGTGCCAGCAGTGAATATGGCCAGGGGGAACCATATGGCTACACCTTC. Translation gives CASSEYGQGEPYGYTF.

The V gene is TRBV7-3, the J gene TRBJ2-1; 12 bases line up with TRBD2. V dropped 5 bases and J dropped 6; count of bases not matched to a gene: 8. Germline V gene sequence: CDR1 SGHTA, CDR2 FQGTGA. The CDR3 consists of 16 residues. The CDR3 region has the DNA TGTGCCAGCAGCCTCCTACTAGCGGGAGGAATCAATGAGCAGTTCTTC. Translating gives CASSLLLAGGINEQFF. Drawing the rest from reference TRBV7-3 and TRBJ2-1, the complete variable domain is GAGVSQTPSNKVTEKGKYVELRCDPISGHTALYWYRQSLGQGPEFLIYFQGTGAADDSGLPNDRFFAVRPEGSVSTLKIQRTERGDSAVYLCASSLLLAGGINEQFFGPGTRLTVL.